Listed below are T cell receptor beta chains from one sample, sequenced in a study of OX40 agonist ivuxolimab in advanced cancers. Only in-frame clones appear in the TCRdb table, and some are missing; sequencing was by immunoSEQ multiplex PCR. The table includes roughly 80,000 clones, 86% detected once. Sequencing used CD4+ or CD8+ T cells sorted from blood, obtained in a trial of the OX40 agonist ivuxolimab. The receptors originated from an adult with an advanced solid tumor such as melanoma, head and neck, liver or kidney cancer. CDR3s include the opening cysteine and the closing phenylalanine or tryptophan.

CDR3: CASSRGLAPTGELFF; V: TRBV7-2; J: TRBJ2-2; length: 15
CDR3: CASSSRTSGPGELFF; V: TRBV28; J: TRBJ2-2; length: 15
CDR3: CASSQATGVGTNEKLFF; V: TRBV4-3; J: TRBJ1-4; length: 17
CDR3: CASTRGPGANVLTF; V: TRBV6-6; J: TRBJ2-6; length: 14
CDR3: CASSTLAGISSGANVLTF; V: TRBV27; J: TRBJ2-6; length: 18
CDR3: CASSSGGTGELFF; V: TRBV19; J: TRBJ2-2; length: 13
CDR3: CASGLGQGRDQPQHF; V: TRBV12-5; J: TRBJ1-5; length: 15
CDR3: CAISGNRGRLQETQYF; V: TRBV10-3; J: TRBJ2-5; length: 16
CDR3: CASSLDRVQYF; V: TRBV5-6; J: TRBJ2-3; length: 11
CDR3: CASRARQGLNQPQHF; V: TRBV28; J: TRBJ1-5; length: 15
CDR3: CASKGQARGIGSPLHF; V: TRBV28; J: TRBJ1-6; length: 16
CDR3: CASSVPGLAGGSDTQYF; V: TRBV7-2; J: TRBJ2-3; length: 17
CDR3: CASSPTSGGVLNTEAFF; V: TRBV18; J: TRBJ1-1; length: 17
CDR3: CASSSDITDTQYF; V: TRBV5-6; J: TRBJ2-3; length: 13
CDR3: CASSVELLGGPGNTIYF; V: TRBV9; J: TRBJ1-3; length: 17
CDR3: CASREAGSQPQHF; V: TRBV27; J: TRBJ1-5; length: 13
CDR3: CSASIGAIKLFF; V: TRBV29-1; J: TRBJ2-2; length: 12
CDR3: CASSVQVGSETQYF; V: TRBV9; J: TRBJ2-5; length: 14
CDR3: CASKRDRTANTGELFF; V: TRBV2; J: TRBJ2-2; length: 16
CDR3: CASRPTGGITDTQYF; V: TRBV11-2; J: TRBJ2-3; length: 15
CDR3: CASSPGQGVYEQYF; V: TRBV18; J: TRBJ2-7; length: 14
CDR3: CASSNPGLAHEQFF; V: TRBV18; J: TRBJ2-1; length: 14
CDR3: CASRTKTSGGYNEQFF; V: TRBV19; J: TRBJ2-1; length: 16
CDR3: CASSRGQQETQYF; V: TRBV4-3; J: TRBJ2-5; length: 13
CDR3: CASSHRGGGLAGYNEQFF; V: TRBV7-2; J: TRBJ2-1; length: 18
CDR3: CASRPTKTGRGEAFF; V: TRBV28; J: TRBJ1-1; length: 15
CDR3: CASSLGQRNEKLFF; V: TRBV5-1; J: TRBJ1-4; length: 14
CDR3: CASTQPDSVAYEQYF; V: TRBV2; J: TRBJ2-7; length: 15
CDR3: CASSLDGERRGERGKLFF; V: TRBV11-2; J: TRBJ1-4; length: 18
CDR3: CASSSRREETQYF; V: TRBV19; J: TRBJ2-3; length: 13
CDR3: CASSLGEVYGYTF; V: TRBV7-8; J: TRBJ1-2; length: 13
CDR3: CASSVGVNYGYTF; V: TRBV7-9; J: TRBJ1-2; length: 13
CDR3: CASRRSGGSYNEQFF; V: TRBV28; J: TRBJ2-1; length: 15
CDR3: CANETEDHLF; V: TRBV6-1; J: TRBJ1-6; length: 10